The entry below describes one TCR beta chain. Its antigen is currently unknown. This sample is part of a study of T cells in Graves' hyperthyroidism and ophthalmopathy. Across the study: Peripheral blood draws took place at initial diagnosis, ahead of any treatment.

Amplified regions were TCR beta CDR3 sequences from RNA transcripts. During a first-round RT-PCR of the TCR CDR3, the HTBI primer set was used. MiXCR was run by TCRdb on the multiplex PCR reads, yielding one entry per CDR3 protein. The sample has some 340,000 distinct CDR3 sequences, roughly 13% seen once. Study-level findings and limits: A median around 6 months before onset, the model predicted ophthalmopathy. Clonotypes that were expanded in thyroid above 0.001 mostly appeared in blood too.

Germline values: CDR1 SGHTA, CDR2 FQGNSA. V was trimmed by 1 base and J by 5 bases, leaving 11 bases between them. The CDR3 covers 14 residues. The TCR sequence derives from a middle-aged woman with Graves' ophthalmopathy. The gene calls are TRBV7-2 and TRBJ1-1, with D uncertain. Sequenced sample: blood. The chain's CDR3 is CASSLVLPPTEAFF. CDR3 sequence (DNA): TGTGCCAGCAGCTTAGTTCTCCCCCCGACTGAAGCTTTCTTT.